What follows describes a single T cell receptor beta chain. The data derive from a study of monozygotic twins with inflammatory bowel disease. It was from whole blood, with no T cell sorting, that total RNA was isolated. The germline CDR1 and CDR2 sequences are SEHNR and FQNEAQ (reference sequence). The CDR3 totals 14 residues. Every TCR library used approximately 3,200 ng of total RNA. Generation of cDNA took place in eight separate reactions per sample. UMIs that included a 6-nucleotide sample barcode were added by template switching, which took place during cDNA synthesis. After re-calling the 5' RACE reads, TCRdb lists one entry per CDR3 protein, DNA absent. The ten most abundant clones cover 5.6% of a sample with about 300,000 distinct CDR3 sequences.

This chain links TRBV7-9 with TRBJ2-2; the D gene TCRdb calls, TRBD2, cannot be checked with no DNA. The receptor's source is a human donor with ulcerative colitis or Crohn's disease, or a healthy co-twin of an affected twin (not recorded which). The source material was blood. CDR3 in amino acids: CASSPWTVTGELFF.